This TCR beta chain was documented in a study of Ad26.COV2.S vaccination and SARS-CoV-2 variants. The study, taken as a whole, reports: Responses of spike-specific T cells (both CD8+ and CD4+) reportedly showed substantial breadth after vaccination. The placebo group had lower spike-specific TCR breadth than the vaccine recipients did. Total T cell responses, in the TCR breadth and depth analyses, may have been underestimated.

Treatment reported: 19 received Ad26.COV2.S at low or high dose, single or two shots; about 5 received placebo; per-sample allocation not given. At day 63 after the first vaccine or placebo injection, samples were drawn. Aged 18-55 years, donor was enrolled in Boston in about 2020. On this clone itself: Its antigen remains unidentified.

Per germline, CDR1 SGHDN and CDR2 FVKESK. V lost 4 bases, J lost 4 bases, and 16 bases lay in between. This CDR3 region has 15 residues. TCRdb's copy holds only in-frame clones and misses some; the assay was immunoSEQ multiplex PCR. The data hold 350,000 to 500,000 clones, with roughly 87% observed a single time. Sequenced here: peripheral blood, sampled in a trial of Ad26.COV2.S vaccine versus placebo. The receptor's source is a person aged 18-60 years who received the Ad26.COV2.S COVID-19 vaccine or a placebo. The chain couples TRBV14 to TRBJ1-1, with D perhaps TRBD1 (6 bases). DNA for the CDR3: TGTGCCAGCAGCCCCCGGGGGACACCCGCCACTGAAGCTTTCTTT. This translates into CASSPRGTPATEAFF.